Described below is a single T cell receptor beta chain sequence and its context. This sample was included in a study of blood T cell repertoires in COVID-19. As for the study in general: Samples of COVID-19 (acute and convalescent) were obtained from the United States, Italy and Spain.

Sequencing used immunoSEQ multiplex PCR; TCRdb keeps in-frame clones, though not all of them. In the table there are nearly 400,000 clones, roughly nine tenths of which are singletons. Germline CDR1 and CDR2: SQVTM and ANQGSEA. The CDR3 totals 13 residues. The J segment lost 4 bases and the V segment lost 7 bases, leaving 8 bases of the junction unmatched. Adults between about 18 and 89 years of age took part from 24 US areas. Source material: PBMCs or T cells enriched from blood (not recorded which). The clonotype originates from a woman in her 30s who had recovered from COVID-19. The rearrangement links TRBV29-1 to TRBJ2-5; 8 bases are a match to TRBD1. The CDR3 nucleotides are TGCAGCGGGACAGGGTCCGAGGGAGAGACCCAGTACTTC. Protein product: CSGTGSEGETQYF. The entire variable domain, with the rest obtained from reference TRBV29-1 and TRBJ2-5, is as follows: SAVISQKPSRDICQRGTSLTIQCQVDSQVTMMFWYRQQPGQSLTLIATANQGSEATYESGFVIDKFPISRPNLTFSTLTVSNMSPEDSSIYLCSGTGSEGETQYFGPGTRLLVL.